These T cell receptor beta chains were read from a single sample in a study of cytomegalovirus exposure and HLA in healthy donors. Produced via immunoSEQ multiplex PCR; TCRdb's table is partial and in-frame only. The sample shows 150,000 to 200,000 clones, approximately 80% of them seen only once. The source material was PBMCs. All receptors derive from a young woman in good health and CMV-seronegative. CDR3s include the opening cysteine and the closing phenylalanine or tryptophan. The D gene is left open where the match is weak. Only some rows state a clone size, as once, few, many or a class for expanded clones.

TRBJ1-1,.,TRBV11-2,.,TGTGCCAGCAGCCCAAAGTGGTGGTCAGGGAGGGTCGCTGAAGCTTTCTTT,CASSPKWWSGRVAEAFF
TRBJ1-2,.,TRBV5-6,TRBD1,TGTGCCAGCAGCTTGAGGCGGACAGGGGGCTATGGCTACACCTTC,CASSLRRTGGYGYTF
TRBJ1-4,.,TRBV5-1,.,TGCGCCAGCAGCCCGCAGGGTGTAGTATGGGAAAAACTGTTTTTT,CASSPQGVVWEKLFF
TRBJ2-7,.,TRBV6-5,TRBD1,TGTGCCAGCAGTGTTACCGGGACAGGGGGCTACGAGCAGTACTTC,CASSVTGTGGYEQYF
TRBJ1-5,.,TRBV7-4,.,TGTGCCAGCAGCTTATTTCCCAGGAGGGGCTCGTTATTGAATCAGCCCCAGCATTTT,CASSLFPRRGSLLNQPQHF
TRBJ2-7,.,TRBV4-2,.,TGTGCCAGCAGCCAAGATCTCACAGACAAGTACGAGCAGTACTTC,CASSQDLTDKYEQYF
TRBJ2-5,.,TRBV21-1,.,TGTGCCAGCAACAGGGGAGAGACCCAGTACTTC,CASNRGETQYF
TRBJ1-2,.,TRBV4-1,TRBD1,TGCGCCAGCAGCCAAGTACGACAGGGGGCTCACTATGGCTACACCTTC,CASSQVRQGAHYGYTF
TRBJ2-7,.,TRBV11-2,TRBD1,TGTGCCAGCAGCACAGTAGGGGGCCCCTCGCTTGGCTACGAGCAGTACTTC,CASSTVGGPSLGYEQYF
TRBJ2-7,.,TRBV11-1,.,TGTGCCAGCAGCTTATGGGGGCAGACCTACGAGCAGTACTTC,CASSLWGQTYEQYF
TRBJ2-6,.,TRBV5-8,.,TGTGCCAGCAGCTCAGAAGGTATTTCTGGGGCCAACGGCCTGACTTTC,CASSSEGISGANGLTF
TRBJ2-2,.,TRBV19,.,TGTGCCACTTCGTGGGCCAGGGGTAACACCGGGGAGCTGTTTTTT,CATSWARGNTGELFF
TRBJ2-3,.,TRBV5-1,TRBD2,TGCGCCAGCAGCTTGGGCGTAGCGGGGGGATCCGATACGCAGTATTTT,CASSLGVAGGSDTQYF
TRBJ2-1,.,TRBV4-2,TRBD2,TGTGCCAGCAGCCAAGAAGAGGGCGGGGGGAATGAGCAGTTCTTC,CASSQEEGGGNEQFF
TRBJ2-7,.,TRBV2,.,TGTGCCAGCAGGTGGGACTCACCCCTTGGGGAGCAGTACTTC,CASRWDSPLGEQYF
TRBJ1-5,.,TRBV2,TRBD1,TGTGCCAGCAGTGGGGACAGGGTTAGCAATCAGCCCCAGCATTTT,CASSGDRVSNQPQHF
TRBJ2-3,.,TRBV30,.,TGTGCCTGCGTTCACGGGACTGGCGTAACAGATACGCAGTATTTT,CACVHGTGVTDTQYF
TRBJ1-2,.,TRBV6-1,TRBD1,TGTGCCAGCAGTGAACCCGCGACAGGGGGCTGGAGTGGCTACACCTTC,CASSEPATGGWSGYTF
TRBJ2-1,.,TRBV5-4,TRBD2,TGTGCCAGCAGCTTGGGCGGGGGAAGCGTGGATGAGCAGTTCTTC,CASSLGGGSVDEQFF
TRBJ2-4,.,TRBV4-2,TRBD1,TGTGCCAGCAGCCAAGGAGGGCACCCGCAGAGGGACAGTCAGTACTTC,CASSQGGHPQRDSQYF
TRBJ2-3,.,TRBV5-4,.,TGTGCCAGCAGCTCCCTGGTGGTGGGCTCAGATACGCAGTATTTT,CASSSLVVGSDTQYF
TRBJ1-1,.,TRBV4-1,.,TGCGCCAGCAGCCAAGCAGGGGCTGAAGCTTTCTTT,CASSQAGAEAFF
TRBJ2-1,few,TRBV9,.,TGTGCCAGCAGCGTAGCGGGGGGCCGGAAATATGAGCAGTTCTTC,CASSVAGGRKYEQFF
TRBJ1-1,.,TRBV18,.,TGTGCCAGCTCACCCCAGATGAACACTGAAGCTTTCTTT,CASSPQMNTEAFF
TRBJ2-5,.,TRBV6-1,TRBD2,TGTGCCAGCAGTGAAGCGTCGGGACTAGTGCGGGGAGAGACCCAGTACTTC,CASSEASGLVRGETQYF
TRBJ2-6,.,TRBV10-2,TRBD1,TGCGCCAGCTACAGACAGGGACCCTCTGGGGCCAACGGCCTGACTTTC,CASYRQGPSGANGLTF
TRBJ2-7,.,TRBV11-3,TRBD2,TGTGCCAGCAGCCCTACTAGCGGGGCCGCCTACGAGCAGTACTTC,CASSPTSGAAYEQYF
TRBJ2-2,once,TRBV5-5,TRBD1,TGTGCCAGCAGCTTGCACCTGGGCAGGGGGATCGGGGAGCTGTTTTTT,CASSLHLGRGIGELFF
TRBJ1-5,.,TRBV5-1,.,TGCGCCAGCAGCTTAGGGCCAGGGGTAAGACCCCAGCATTTT,CASSLGPGVRPQHF
TRBJ2-1,.,TRBV9,TRBD2,TGTGCCAGCAGCGTAGTGGGTAGCGGGGGGGCGACCTACAATGAGCAGTTCTTC,CASSVVGSGGATYNEQFF
TRBJ2-7,.,TRBV27,.,TGTGCCAGCAGTTTAAATAGGGGAAGCTACGAGCAGTACTTC,CASSLNRGSYEQYF
TRBJ1-6,.,TRBV6-5,.,TGTGCCAGCAGTTACTCCAGGGTAGTTAATTCACCCCTCCACTTT,CASSYSRVVNSPLHF
TRBJ2-1,.,TRBV29-1,TRBD2,TGCAGCGTTGGGTTGGGGGAGGGCAGTGAGCAGTTCTTC,CSVGLGEGSEQFF
TRBJ1-5,.,TRBV15,TRBD1,TGTGCCACCAGCAGAACGGGACAGCCAAATCAGCCCCAGCATTTT,CATSRTGQPNQPQHF
TRBJ1-2,.,TRBV2,TRBD1,TGTGCCAGCAGTGAAGTGGGGACAGGGGTCACTAACTATGGCTACACCTTC,CASSEVGTGVTNYGYTF
TRBJ2-2,.,TRBV11-2,TRBD2,TGTGCCAGCAGCTCCCTCGCGGGGGGGCCAGGCGGGGAGCTGCTTTTT,CASSSLAGGPGGELLF
TRBJ2-7,.,TRBV5-4,TRBD1,TGTGCCAGCAGCCGAACCGGGACAGGGGCCTACGAGCAGTACTTC,CASSRTGTGAYEQYF
TRBJ2-5,once,TRBV5-1,TRBD2,TGCGCCAGCAGCTCCGGGGGGGGAGAGACCCAGTACTTC,CASSSGGGETQYF
TRBJ1-6,.,TRBV5-1,TRBD1,TGCGCCAGCAGCACAGGGGATGTTTCACCCCTCCACTTT,CASSTGDVSPLHF
TRBJ2-3,few,TRBV9,.,TGTGCCAGCAGCGTAGTCGGGACTGATACGCAGTATTTT,CASSVVGTDTQYF
TRBJ2-2,.,TRBV13,.,TGTGCCAGCAGCTTAATAGTGGGAGCGAACACCGGGGAGCTGTTTTTT,CASSLIVGANTGELFF
TRBJ2-6,.,TRBV28,.,TGTGCCAGCAGTTTTAGCAGCCGGAGACTGGTTAGGGCCAACGTCCTGACTTTC,CASSFSSRRLVRANVLTF
TRBJ1-2,.,TRBV4-1,.,TGCGCCAGCAGTCCACGGACAGAGGATTATTATGGCTACACCTTC,CASSPRTEDYYGYTF
TRBJ2-3,few,TRBV9,.,TGTGCCAGCAGCGTAGCTACGCGTGGGGGGGCCACCGATACGCAGTATTTT,CASSVATRGGATDTQYF
TRBJ2-3,.,TRBV5-1,TRBD2,TGCGCCAGCAGCCGAGCGGGGGTAGGACCAGATACGCAGTATTTT,CASSRAGVGPDTQYF
TRBJ2-3,.,TRBV30,.,TGTGCCTGGAGCCCAGGAGGGACCGAGAAGTATTTT,CAWSPGGTEKYF
TRBJ1-1,.,TRBV5-1,.,TGCGCCAGCAGCTTGGGAGCAGCCGACATGAACACTGAAGCTTTCTTT,CASSLGAADMNTEAFF
TRBJ2-7,.,TRBV5-1,.,TGCGCCAGCAGCTTAGTAGCGCTGCCCCTCTACGAGCAGTACTTC,CASSLVALPLYEQYF